This TCR beta chain was retrieved from a study of identifying expanded T cells in peripheral blood. The sample holds a few counts of this clone. Its antigen is not known. Per the germline V gene, CDR1 is GTSNPN and CDR2 is SVGIG (reference sequence). CDR3 length equals 13 residues. V dropped 8 bases and J dropped 1 base, with 14 bases sitting between them. During the collection period, no donor immune events like infections were recorded. Study observations and caveats: Technical replicates showed roughly 1.2 changed clones; approximately 2 weeks around 15; four weeks 19. Across healthy donors, higher total template counts meant significantly greater roughly two-week count variance.

Assay: immunoSEQ multiplex PCR; the TCRdb copy retains only in-frame clones and omits some. This sample has some 99,000 clones, with 88% found just once. The chain recombines TRBV30 with TRBJ1-1; D remains ambiguous. The receptor's source is a person aged 18-70 years in good health. Specimen: blood. This CDR3 reads CARSWTENTEAFF. CDR3 coding DNA: TGTGCCCGCTCTTGGACTGAGAACACTGAAGCTTTCTTT. Combining the CDR3 with reference TRBV30 and TRBJ1-1 gives the whole variable domain SQTIHQWPATLVQPVGSPLSLECTVEGTSNPNLYWYRQAAGRGLQLLFYSVGIGQISSEVPQNLSASRPQDRQFILSSKKLLLSDSGFYLCARSWTENTEAFFGQGTRLTVV.